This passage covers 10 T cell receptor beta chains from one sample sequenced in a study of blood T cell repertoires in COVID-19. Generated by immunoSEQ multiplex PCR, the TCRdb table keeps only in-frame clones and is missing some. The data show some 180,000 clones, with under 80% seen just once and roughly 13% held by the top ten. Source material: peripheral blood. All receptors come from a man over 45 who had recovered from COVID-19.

The CDR3 DNA sequence: TGTGCCTGGAGTGCCGGTAGCAATCAGCCCCAGCATTTT. Residues: CAWSAGSNQPQHF. This chain joins TRBV30 and TRBJ1-5; D unclear. Per germline, CDR1 GTSNPN and CDR2 SVGIG (reference sequence). This CDR3 has 13 amino acids. Trimming shortened V by 1 base and J by 0 bases, and 4 bases separated the two germline ends.

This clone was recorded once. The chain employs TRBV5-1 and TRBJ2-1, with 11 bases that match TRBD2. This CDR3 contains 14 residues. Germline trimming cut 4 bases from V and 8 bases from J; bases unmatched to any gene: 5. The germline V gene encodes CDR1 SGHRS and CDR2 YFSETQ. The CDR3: CASSRSGREDEQFF. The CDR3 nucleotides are TGCGCCAGCAGCCGTAGCGGGAGGGAGGATGAGCAGTTCTTC.

The CDR3 reads CATTAGTGVDEQYF. CDR3 coding DNA: TGTGCCACCACGGCCGGGACAGGGGTCGACGAGCAGTACTTC. J is TRBJ2-7 and V is TRBV10-3, with 10 bases fitting TRBD1. The CDR3 extends over 14 amino acids. V gave up 10 bases and J gave up 5 bases; unmatched junction bases: 11. Germline-derived CDR1 and CDR2 are ENHRY and SYGVKD.

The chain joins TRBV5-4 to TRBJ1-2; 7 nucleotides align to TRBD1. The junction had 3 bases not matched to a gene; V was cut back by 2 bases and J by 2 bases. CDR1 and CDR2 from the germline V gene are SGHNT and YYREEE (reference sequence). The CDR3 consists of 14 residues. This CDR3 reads CASSFAGQNYGYTF. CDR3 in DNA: TGTGCCAGCAGCTTTGCGGGACAGAACTATGGCTACACCTTC.

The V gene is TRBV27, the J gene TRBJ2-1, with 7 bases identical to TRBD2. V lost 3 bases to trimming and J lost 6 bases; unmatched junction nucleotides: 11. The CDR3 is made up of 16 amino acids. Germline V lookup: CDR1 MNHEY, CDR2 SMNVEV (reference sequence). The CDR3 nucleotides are TGTGCCAGCAGTTTTTACGGGGGGAGGGGTACCAATGAGCAGTTCTTC. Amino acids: CASSFYGGRGTNEQFF.

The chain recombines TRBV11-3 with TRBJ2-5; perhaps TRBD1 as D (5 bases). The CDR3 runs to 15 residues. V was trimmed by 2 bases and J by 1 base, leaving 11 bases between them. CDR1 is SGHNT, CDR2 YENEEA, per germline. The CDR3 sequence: CASSLRQGIQETQYF. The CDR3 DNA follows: TGTGCCAGCAGCTTAAGGCAGGGAATCCAAGAGACCCAGTACTTC.

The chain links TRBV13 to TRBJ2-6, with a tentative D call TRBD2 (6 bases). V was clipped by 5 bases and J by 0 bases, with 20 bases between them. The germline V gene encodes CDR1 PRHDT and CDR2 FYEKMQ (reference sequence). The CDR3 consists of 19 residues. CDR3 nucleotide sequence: TGTGCCAGCAGCGTATTAGCGGTCCAGGGAGCCTCTGGGGCCAACGTCCTGACTTTC. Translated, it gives CASSVLAVQGASGANVLTF. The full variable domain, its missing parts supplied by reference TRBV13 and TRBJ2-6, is AAGVIQSPRHLIKEKRETATLKCYPIPRHDTVYWYQQGPGQDPQFLISFYEKMQSDKGSIPDRFSAQQFSDYHSELNMSSLELGDSALYFCASSVLAVQGASGANVLTFGAGSRLTVL.

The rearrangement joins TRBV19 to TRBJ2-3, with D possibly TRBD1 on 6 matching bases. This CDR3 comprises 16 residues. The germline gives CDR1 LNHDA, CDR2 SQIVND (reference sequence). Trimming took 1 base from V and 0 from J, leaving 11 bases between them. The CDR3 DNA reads TGTGCCAGTAGTATAGTCGTGGGGGCCAGCACAGATACGCAGTATTTT. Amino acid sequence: CASSIVVGASTDTQYF.

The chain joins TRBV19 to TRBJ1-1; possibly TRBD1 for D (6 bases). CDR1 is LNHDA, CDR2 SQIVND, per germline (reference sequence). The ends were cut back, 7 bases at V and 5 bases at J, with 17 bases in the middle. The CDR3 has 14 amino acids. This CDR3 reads CASTLRSTGTEAFF. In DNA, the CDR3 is TGTGCCAGTACCCTACGGTCAACAGGGACTGAAGCTTTCTTT. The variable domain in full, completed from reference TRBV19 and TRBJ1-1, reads DGGITQSPKYLFRKEGQNVTLSCEQNLNHDAMYWYRQDPGQGLRLIYYSQIVNDFQKGDIAEGYSVSREKKESFPLTVTSAQKNPTAFYLCASTLRSTGTEAFFGQGTRLTVV.

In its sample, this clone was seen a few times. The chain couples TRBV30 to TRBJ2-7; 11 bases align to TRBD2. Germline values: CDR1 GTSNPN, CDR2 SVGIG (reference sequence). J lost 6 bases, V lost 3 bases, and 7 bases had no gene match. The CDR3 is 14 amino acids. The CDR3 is CAWSTGLAVGEQYF. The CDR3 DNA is TGTGCCTGGAGCACGGGACTAGCGGTTGGCGAGCAGTACTTC.